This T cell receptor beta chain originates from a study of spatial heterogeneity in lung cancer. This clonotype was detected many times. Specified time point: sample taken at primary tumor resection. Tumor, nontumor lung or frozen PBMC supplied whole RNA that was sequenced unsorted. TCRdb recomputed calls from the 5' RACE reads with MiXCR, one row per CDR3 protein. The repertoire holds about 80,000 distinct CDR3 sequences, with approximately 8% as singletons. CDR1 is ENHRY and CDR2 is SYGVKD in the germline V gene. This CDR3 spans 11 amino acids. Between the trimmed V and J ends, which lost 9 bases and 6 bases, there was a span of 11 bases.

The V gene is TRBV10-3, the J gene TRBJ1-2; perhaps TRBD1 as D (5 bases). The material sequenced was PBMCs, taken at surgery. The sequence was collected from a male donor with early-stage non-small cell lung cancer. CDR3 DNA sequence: TGTGCCATAAACCAGGGTGATGGCTACACCTTC. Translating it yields CAINQGDGYTF.